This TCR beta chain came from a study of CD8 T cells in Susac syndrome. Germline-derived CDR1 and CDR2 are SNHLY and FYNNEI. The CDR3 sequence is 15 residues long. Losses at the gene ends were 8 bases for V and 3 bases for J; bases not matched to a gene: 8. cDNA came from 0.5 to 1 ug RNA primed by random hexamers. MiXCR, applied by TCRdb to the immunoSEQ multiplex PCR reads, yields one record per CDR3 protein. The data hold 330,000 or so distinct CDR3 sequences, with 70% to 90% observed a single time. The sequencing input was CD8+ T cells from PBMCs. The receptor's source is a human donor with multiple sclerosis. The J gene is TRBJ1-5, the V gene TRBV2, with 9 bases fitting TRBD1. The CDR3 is CASQDRGLFNQPQHF. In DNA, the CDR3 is TGTGCCAGCCAGGACAGGGGACTATTCAATCAGCCCCAGCATTTT.